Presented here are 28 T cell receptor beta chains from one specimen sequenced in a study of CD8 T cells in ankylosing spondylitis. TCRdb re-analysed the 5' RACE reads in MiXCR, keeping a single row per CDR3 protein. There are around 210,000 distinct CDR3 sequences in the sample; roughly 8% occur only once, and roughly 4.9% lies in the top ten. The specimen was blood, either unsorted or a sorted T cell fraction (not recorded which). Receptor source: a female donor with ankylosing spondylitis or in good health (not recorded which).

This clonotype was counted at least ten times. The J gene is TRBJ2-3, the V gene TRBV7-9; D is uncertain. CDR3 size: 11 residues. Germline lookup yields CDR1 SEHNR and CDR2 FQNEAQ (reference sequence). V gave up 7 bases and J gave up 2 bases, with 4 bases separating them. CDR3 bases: TGTGCCAGCACCCCCACAGATACGCAGTATTTT. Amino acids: CASTPTDTQYF.

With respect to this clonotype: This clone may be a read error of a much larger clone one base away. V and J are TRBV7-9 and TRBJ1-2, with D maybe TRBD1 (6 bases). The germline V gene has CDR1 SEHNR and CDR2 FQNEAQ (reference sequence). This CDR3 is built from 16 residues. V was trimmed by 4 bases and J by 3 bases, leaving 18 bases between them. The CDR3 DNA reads TGTGCCAGCAGCTCCGGGACACAAGGGGGGTACTATGGCTACACCTTC. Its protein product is CASSSGTQGGYYGYTF.

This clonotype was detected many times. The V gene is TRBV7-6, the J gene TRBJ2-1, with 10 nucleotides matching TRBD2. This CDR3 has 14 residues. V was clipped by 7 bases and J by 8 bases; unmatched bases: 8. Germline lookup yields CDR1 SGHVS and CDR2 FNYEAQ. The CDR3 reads CASTQREGRYEQFF. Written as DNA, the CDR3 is TGTGCCAGCACACAGCGGGAGGGCCGTTATGAGCAGTTCTTC.

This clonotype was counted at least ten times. CDR3 residues: CSASGGLDEQFF. The CDR3 region has the DNA TGCAGTGCTAGCGGTGGGTTGGATGAGCAGTTCTTC. The V gene is TRBV20-1, the J gene TRBJ2-1, with D unresolved. CDR1 DFQATT and CDR2 SNEGSKA come from the germline V gene (reference sequence). There are 12 residues in the CDR3. With 3 bases removed from V and 8 bases from J, the gap between germline ends came to 11 bases.

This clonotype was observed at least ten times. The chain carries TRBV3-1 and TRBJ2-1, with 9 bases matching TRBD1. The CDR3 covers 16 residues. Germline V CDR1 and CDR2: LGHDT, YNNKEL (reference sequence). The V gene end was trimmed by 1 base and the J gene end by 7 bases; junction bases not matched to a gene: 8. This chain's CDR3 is CASSQALWTGVNEQFF. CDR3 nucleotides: TGTGCCAGCAGCCAAGCGCTTTGGACAGGGGTAAATGAGCAGTTCTTC.

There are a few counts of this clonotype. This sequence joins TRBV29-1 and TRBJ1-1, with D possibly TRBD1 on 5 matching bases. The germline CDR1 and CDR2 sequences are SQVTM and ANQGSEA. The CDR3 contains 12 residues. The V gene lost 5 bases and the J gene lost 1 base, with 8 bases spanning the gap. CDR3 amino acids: CSVSGGNTEAFF. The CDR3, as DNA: TGCAGCGTTTCGGGGGGGAACACTGAAGCTTTCTTT.

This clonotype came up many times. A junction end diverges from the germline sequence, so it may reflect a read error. The DNA for the CDR3 is TGCGTCAGCAGCTCGACTTCGGGGAACACTGAAGCTTTCTTT. The encoded protein is CVSSSTSGNTEAFF. The rearrangement links TRBV5-1 to TRBJ1-1; no clear D gene. Per the germline V gene, CDR1 is SGHRS and CDR2 is YFSETQ. This CDR3 has 14 amino acids.

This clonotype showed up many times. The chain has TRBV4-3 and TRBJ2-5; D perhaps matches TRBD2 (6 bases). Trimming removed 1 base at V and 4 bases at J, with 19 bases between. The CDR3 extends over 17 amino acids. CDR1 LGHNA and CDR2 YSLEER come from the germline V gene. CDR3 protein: CASSQAGSGQRGETQYF. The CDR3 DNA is TGCGCCAGCAGCCAAGCGGGCAGCGGGCAGAGGGGAGAGACCCAGTACTTC.

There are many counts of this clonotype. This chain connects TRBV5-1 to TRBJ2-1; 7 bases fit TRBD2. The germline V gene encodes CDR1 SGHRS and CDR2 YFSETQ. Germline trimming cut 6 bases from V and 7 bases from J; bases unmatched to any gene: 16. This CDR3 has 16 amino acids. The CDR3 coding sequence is TGCGCCAGCAACTATCCCGCGAGCGGGATAGGGAATGAGCAGTTCTTC. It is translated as CASNYPASGIGNEQFF.

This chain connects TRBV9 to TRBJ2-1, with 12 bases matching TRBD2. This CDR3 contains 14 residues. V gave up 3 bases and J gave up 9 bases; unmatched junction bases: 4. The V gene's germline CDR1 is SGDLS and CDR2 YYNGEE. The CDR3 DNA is TGTGCCAGCAGCGCCGTACTAGCGGGAGGTGAGCAGTTCTTC. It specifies CASSAVLAGGEQFF.

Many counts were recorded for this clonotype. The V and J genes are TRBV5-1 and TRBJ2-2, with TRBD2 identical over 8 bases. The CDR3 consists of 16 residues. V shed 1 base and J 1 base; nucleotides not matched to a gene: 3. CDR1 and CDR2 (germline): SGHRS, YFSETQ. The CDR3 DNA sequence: TGCGCCAGCAGCTTGATTAGCGGGGTGAACACCGGGGAGCTGTTTTTT. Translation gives CASSLISGVNTGELFF.

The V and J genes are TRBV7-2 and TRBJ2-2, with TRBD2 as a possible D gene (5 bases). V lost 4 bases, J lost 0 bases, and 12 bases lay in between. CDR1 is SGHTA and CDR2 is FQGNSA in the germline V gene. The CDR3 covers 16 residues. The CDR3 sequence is CASSYYLGANTGELFF. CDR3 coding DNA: TGTGCCAGCAGCTACTATCTGGGAGCGAACACCGGGGAGCTGTTTTTT.

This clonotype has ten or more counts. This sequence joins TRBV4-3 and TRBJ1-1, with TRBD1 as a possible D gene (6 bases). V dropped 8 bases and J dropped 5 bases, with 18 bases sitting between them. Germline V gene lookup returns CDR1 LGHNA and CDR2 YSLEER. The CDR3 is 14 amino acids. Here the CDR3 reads CASARGGGETEAFF. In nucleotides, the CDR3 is TGCGCCAGCGCCAGGGGCGGGGGGGAGACTGAAGCTTTCTTT.

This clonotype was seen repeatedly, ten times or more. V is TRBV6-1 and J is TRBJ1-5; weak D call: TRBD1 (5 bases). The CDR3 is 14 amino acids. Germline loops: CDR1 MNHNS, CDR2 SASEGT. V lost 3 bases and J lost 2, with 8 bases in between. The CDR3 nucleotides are TGTGCCAGCAGTGACGTGGGGGGCAATCAGCCCCAGCATTTT. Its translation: CASSDVGGNQPQHF.

The CDR3 DNA reads as TGTGCCAGCAGCCCCCTAGGAGGGGGCGCGTTATCGAACACCGGGGAGCTGTTTTTT. Residues: CASSPLGGGALSNTGELFF. J is TRBJ2-2 and V is TRBV7-3; D is possibly TRBD1 (7 bases). Germline V gene lookup returns CDR1 SGHTA and CDR2 FQGTGA. The V end was cut by 5 bases, the J end by 0 bases, with 22 bases between. The CDR3 spans 19 residues. Full variable domain (rest looked up from reference TRBV7-3 and TRBJ2-2): GAGVSQTPSNKVTEKGKYVELRCDPISGHTALYWYRQSLGQGPEFLIYFQGTGAADDSGLPNDRFFAVRPEGSVSTLKIQRTERGDSAVYLCASSPLGGGALSNTGELFFGEGSRLTVL.

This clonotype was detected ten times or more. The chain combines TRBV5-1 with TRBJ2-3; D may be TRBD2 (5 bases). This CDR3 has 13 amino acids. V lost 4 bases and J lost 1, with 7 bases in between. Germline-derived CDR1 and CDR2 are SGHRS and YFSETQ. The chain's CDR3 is CASSARGTDTQYF. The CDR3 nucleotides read TGCGCCAGCAGCGCGAGGGGCACAGATACGCAGTATTTT.

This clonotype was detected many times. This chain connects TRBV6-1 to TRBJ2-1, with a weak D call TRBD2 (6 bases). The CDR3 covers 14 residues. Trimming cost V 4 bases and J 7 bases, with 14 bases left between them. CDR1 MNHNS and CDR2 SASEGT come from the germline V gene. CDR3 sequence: CASSVSGRYNEQFF. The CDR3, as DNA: TGTGCCAGCAGTGTGTCCGGGAGATATAATGAGCAGTTCTTC.

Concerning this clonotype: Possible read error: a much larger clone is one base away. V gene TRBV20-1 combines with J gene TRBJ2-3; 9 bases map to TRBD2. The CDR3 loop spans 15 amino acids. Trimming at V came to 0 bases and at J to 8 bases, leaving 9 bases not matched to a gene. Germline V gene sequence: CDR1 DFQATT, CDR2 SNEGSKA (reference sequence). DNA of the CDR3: TGCAGTGCTAGAGAGGTAGCGGGAGTCCGAGCTACGCAGTATTTT. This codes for CSAREVAGVRATQYF.

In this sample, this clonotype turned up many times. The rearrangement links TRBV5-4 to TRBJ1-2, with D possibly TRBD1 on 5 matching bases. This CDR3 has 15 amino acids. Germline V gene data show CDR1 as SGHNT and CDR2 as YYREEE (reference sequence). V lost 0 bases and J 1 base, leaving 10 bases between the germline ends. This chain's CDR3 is CASSLVQGINYGYTF. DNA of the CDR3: TGTGCCAGCAGCTTGGTTCAGGGCATTAACTATGGCTACACCTTC.

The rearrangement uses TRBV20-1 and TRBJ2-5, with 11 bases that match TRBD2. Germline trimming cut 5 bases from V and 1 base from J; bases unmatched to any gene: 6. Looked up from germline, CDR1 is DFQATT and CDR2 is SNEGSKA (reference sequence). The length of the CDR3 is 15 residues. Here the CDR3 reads CSASVTSGVQETQYF. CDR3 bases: TGCAGTGCTTCGGTGACTAGCGGGGTCCAAGAGACCCAGTACTTC.

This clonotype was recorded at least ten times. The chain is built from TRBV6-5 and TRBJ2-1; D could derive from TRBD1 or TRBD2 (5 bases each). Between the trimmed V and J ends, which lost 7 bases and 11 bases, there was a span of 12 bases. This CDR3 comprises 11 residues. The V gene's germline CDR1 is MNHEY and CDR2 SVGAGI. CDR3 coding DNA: TGTGCCAGCACCCAGAGGGGCAAGCAGTTCTTC. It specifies CASTQRGKQFF.

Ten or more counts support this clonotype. DNA of the CDR3: TGCGCCAGCTCCTGGAGAGGGACCACCCAAGAGACCCAGTACTTC. It is translated as CASSWRGTTQETQYF. The genes are TRBV4-3 and TRBJ2-5, with D perhaps matching TRBD1 or TRBD2 (5 bases each). The CDR3 contains 15 residues. V lost 8 bases to trimming and J lost 1 base, with 17 bases between them. CDR1 is LGHNA and CDR2 is YSLEER in the germline V gene.

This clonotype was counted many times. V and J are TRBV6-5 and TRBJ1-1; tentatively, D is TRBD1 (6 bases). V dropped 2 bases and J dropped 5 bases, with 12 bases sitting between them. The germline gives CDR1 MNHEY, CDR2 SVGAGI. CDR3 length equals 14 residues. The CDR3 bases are TGTGCCAGCAGTTACATGGGGGGCCGAACTGAAGCTTTCTTT. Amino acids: CASSYMGGRTEAFF.

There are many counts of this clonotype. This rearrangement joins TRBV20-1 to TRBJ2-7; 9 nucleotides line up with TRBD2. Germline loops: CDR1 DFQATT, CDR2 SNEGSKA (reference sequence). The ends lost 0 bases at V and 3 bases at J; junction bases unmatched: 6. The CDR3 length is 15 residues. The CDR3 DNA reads TGCAGTGCTAGAGATACCCTAGCGGGAAGCTACGAGCAGTACTTC. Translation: CSARDTLAGSYEQYF.

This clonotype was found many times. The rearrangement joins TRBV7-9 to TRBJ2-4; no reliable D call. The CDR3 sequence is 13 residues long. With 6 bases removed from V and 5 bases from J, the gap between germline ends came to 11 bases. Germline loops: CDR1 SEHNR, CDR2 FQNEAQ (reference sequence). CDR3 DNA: TGTGCCAGCAGTCCGGACGGAGAAAACATTCAGTACTTC. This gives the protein CASSPDGENIQYF.

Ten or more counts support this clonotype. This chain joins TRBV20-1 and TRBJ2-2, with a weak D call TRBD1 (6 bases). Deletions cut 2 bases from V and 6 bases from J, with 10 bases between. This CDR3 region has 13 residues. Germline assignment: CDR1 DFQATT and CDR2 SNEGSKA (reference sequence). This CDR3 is CSARQDSAGELFF. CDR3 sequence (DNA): TGCAGTGCTAGACAGGACAGTGCCGGGGAGCTGTTTTTT.

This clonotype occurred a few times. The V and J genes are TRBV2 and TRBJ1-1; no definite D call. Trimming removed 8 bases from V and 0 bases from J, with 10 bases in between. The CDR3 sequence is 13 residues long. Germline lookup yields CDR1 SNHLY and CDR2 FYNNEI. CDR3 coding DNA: TGTGCCAGCTCGGGGTGGGTGAACACTGAAGCTTTCTTT. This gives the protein CASSGWVNTEAFF.

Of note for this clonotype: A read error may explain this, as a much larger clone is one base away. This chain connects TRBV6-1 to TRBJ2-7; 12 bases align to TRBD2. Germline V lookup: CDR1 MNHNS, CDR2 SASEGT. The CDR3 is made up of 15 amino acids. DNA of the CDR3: TGTGCCAGCAGTGCGACTAGCGGGGGATCCTACGCGCAGTACTTC. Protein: CASSATSGGSYAQYF.